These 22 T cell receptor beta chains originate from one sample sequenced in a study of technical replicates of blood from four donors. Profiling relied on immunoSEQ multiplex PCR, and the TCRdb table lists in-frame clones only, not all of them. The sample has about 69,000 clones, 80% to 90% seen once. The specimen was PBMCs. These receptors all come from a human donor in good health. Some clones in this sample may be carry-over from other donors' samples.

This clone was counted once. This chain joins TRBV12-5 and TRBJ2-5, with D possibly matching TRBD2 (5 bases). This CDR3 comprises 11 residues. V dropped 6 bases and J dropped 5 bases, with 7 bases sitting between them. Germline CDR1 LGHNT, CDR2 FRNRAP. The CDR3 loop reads CASGSGETQYF. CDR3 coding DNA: TGTGCTAGTGGATCGGGGGAGACCCAGTACTTC.

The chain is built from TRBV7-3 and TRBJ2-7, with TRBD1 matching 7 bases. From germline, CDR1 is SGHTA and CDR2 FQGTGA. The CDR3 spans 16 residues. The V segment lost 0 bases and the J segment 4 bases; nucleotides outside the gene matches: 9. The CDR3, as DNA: TGTGCCAGCAGCTTAACAGGGGGCGCGGGTAGTTACGAGCAGTACTTC. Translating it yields CASSLTGGAGSYEQYF.

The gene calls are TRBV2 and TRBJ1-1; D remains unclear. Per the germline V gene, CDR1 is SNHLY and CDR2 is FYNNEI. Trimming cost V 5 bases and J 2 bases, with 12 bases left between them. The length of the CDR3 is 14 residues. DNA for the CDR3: TGTGCCAGCAGTCAACAGCCTTTTAACACTGAAGCTTTCTTT. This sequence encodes CASSQQPFNTEAFF.

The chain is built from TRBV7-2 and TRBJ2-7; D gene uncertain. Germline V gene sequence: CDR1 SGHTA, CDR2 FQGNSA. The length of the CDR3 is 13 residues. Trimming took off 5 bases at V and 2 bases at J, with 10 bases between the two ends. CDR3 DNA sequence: TGTGCCAGCAGCCAAGAACGCGCCTACGAGCAGTACTTC. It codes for CASSQERAYEQYF.

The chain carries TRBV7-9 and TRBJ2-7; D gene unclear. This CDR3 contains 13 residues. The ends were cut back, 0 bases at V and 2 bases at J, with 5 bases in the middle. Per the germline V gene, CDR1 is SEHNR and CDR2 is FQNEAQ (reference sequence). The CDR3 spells CASSLAAAYEQYF. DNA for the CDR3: TGTGCCAGCAGCTTAGCGGCTGCCTACGAGCAGTACTTC.

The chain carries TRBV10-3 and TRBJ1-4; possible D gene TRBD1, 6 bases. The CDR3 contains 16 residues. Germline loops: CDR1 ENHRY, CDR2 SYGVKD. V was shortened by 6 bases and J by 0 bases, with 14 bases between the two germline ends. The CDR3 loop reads CAISAGTSATNEKLFF. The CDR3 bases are TGTGCCATCAGCGCCGGGACAAGTGCAACTAATGAAAAACTGTTTTTT.

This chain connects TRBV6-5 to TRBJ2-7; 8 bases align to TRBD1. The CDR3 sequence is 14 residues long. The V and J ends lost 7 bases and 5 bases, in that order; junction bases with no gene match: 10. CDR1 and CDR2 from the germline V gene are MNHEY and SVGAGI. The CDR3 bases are TGTGCCAGCATGCGGACAGGGCCCTACGACGAGCAGTACTTC. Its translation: CASMRTGPYDEQYF.

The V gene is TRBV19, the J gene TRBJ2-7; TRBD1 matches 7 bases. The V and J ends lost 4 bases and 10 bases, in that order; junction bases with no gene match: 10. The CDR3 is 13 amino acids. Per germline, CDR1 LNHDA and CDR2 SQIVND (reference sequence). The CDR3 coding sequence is TGTGCCAGTAGTAGACAGGGTTACGAGGCCCAGTACTTC. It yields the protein CASSRQGYEAQYF.

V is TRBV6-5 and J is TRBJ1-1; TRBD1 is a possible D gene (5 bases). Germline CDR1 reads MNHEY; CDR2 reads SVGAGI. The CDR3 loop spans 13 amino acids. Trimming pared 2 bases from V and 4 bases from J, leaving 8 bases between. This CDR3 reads CASSYAGGTEAFF. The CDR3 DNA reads TGTGCCAGCAGTTACGCGGGGGGCACTGAAGCTTTCTTT.

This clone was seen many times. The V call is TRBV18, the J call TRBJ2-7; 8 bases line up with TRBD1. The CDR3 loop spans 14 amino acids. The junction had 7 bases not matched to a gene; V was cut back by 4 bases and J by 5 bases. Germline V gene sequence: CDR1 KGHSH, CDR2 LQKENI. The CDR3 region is CASSHRTGRDEQYF. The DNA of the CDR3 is TGTGCCAGCTCACACCGGACAGGGCGGGACGAGCAGTACTTC.

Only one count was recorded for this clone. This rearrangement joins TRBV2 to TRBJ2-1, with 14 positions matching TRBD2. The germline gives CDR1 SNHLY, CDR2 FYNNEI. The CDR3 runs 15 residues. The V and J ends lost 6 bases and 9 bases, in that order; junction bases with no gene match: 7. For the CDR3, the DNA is TGTGCCAGCAGAAAGACTAGCGGGGGGGCCGTTGAGCAGTTCTTC. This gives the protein CASRKTSGGAVEQFF.

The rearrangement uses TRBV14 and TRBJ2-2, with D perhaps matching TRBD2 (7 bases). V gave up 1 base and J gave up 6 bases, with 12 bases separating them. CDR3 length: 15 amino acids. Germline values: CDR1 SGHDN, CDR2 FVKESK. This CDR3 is CASSQGFGGPGELFF. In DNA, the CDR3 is TGTGCCAGCAGCCAAGGTTTCGGGGGGCCCGGGGAGCTGTTTTTT. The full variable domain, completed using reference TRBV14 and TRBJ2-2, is EAGVTQFPSHSVIEKGQTVTLRCDPISGHDNLYWYRRVMGKEIKFLLHFVKESKQDESGMPNNRFLAERTGGTYSTLKVQPAELEDSGVYFCASSQGFGGPGELFFGEGSRLTVL.

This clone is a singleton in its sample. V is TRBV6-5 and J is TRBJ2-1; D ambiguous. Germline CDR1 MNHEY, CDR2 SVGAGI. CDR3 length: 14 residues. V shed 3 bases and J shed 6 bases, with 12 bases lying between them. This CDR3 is CASSYEAERNEQFF. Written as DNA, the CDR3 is TGTGCCAGCAGTTATGAGGCCGAACGCAATGAGCAGTTCTTC.

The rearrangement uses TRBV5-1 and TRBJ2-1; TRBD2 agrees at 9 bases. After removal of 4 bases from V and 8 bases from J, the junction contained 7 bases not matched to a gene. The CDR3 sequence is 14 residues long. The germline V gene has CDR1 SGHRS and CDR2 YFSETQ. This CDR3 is CASSPGLALDEQFF. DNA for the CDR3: TGCGCCAGCAGCCCAGGACTAGCGTTGGATGAGCAGTTCTTC.

The DNA for the CDR3 is TGTGCCAGCAGCCAAGAATGGCGGGAGTACGAGCAGTACTTC. Translated, it gives CASSQEWREYEQYF. The gene calls are TRBV4-2 and TRBJ2-7, with TRBD2 matching 7 bases. Germline CDR1 and CDR2: LGHNA and YNFKEQ. J lost 4 bases, V lost 0 bases, and 3 bases had no gene match. The CDR3 loop spans 14 amino acids.

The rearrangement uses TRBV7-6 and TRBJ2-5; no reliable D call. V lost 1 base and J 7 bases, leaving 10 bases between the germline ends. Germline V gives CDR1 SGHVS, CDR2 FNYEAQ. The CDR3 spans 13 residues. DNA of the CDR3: TGTGCCAGCAGCTTAGAAGCCACCGGGACCCAGTACTTC. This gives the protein CASSLEATGTQYF.

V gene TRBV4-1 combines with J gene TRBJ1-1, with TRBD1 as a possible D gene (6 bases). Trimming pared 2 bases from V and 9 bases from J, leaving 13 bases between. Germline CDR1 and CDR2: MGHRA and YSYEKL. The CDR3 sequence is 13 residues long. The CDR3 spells CASSQTGFGQAFF. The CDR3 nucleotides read TGCGCCAGCAGCCAAACAGGGTTCGGGCAAGCTTTCTTT.

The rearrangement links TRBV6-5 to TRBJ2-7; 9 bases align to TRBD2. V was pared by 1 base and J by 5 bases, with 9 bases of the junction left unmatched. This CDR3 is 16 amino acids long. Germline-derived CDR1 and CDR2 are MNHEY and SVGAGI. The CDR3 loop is CASSYYSSGTRNEQYF. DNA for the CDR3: TGTGCCAGCAGTTACTATTCTAGCGGGACACGGAACGAGCAGTACTTC.

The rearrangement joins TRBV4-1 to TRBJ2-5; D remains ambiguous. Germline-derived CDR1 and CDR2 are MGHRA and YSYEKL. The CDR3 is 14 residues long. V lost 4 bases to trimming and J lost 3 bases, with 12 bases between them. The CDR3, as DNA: TGCGCCAGCAGCCCAAGTCCGGTAGAAGAGACCCAGTACTTC. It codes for CASSPSPVEETQYF.

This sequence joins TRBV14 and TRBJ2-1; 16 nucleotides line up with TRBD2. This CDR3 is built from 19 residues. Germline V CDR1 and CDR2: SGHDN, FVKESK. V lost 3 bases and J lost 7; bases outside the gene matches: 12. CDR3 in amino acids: CASSQGRGTSGGALNEQFF. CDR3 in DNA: TGTGCCAGCAGCCAGGGAAGAGGGACTAGCGGGGGGGCGCTAAATGAGCAGTTCTTC. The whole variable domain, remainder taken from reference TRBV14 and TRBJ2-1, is EAGVTQFPSHSVIEKGQTVTLRCDPISGHDNLYWYRRVMGKEIKFLLHFVKESKQDESGMPNNRFLAERTGGTYSTLKVQPAELEDSGVYFCASSQGRGTSGGALNEQFFGPGTRLTVL.

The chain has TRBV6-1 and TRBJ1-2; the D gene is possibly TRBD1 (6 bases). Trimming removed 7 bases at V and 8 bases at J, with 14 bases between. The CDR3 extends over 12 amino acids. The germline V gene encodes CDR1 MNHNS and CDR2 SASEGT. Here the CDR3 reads CASTWTAEGYTF. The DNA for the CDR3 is TGTGCCAGCACTTGGACAGCAGAAGGCTACACCTTC.

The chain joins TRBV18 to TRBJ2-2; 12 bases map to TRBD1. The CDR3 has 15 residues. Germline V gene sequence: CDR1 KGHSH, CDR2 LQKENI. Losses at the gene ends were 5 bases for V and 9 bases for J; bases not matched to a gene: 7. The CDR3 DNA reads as TGTGCCAGCTCAACGGGACAGGGGGCTTACCGGGAGCTGTTTTTT. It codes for CASSTGQGAYRELFF.